This T cell receptor beta chain was retrieved from a study of T cells in localized non-small cell lung cancer. Measured with immunoSEQ multiplex PCR; TCRdb has only the in-frame clones, and not every one. Here the sample spans thousands of clones, 20% to 25% being singletons. Remarks on this clone: Antigen specificity is unknown.

The V gene's germline CDR1 is SGHNT and CDR2 YENEEA. Trimming removed 3 bases from V and 6 bases from J; junction bases left unmatched: 5. This CDR3 region has 15 residues. Regarding the study as a whole: It remains possible that heterogeneity exists, since only one tumor region was sequenced.

This chain links TRBV11-3 with TRBJ1-5, with TRBD1 identical over 10 bases. The TCR originated in a female donor at least 60 years old with stage I lung adenocarcinoma. The specimen comprised lung tumor tissue, sampled before any cancer treatment. In DNA form, the CDR3 reads TGTGCCAGCAGCTTGGGGACAGGGGTTGGTCAGCCCCAGCATTTT. This gives the protein CASSLGTGVGQPQHF.